The subject of this entry is one T cell receptor beta chain. Antigen specificity is unknown. The sample comes from a study of blood T cells in healthy people across ages. Staff drew roughly 10 milliliters of peripheral blood from each donor. General study findings and limits: Unknown CMV status may confound age-related changes in expanded clones. Naive CD4+ cells and diversity were both higher in long-lived donors than in aged donors.

The V and J ends lost 6 bases and 5 bases, in that order; junction bases with no gene match: 5. In germline, CDR1 is MNHEY, CDR2 SMNVEV (reference sequence). CDR3 size: 15 residues. A sample-barcoded 5' primer and a J-beta primer mix were used in a second PCR of about 6 to 11 cycles. MiXCR, applied by TCRdb to the 5' RACE reads, yields one record per CDR3 protein. The table has 700,000 or so distinct CDR3 sequences, approximately 21% seen once. Sequencing input: blood. The source is a man between 65 and 85 years old in good health. The rearrangement links TRBV27 to TRBJ2-1; 12 bases match TRBD2. The chain's CDR3 is CASRRTSGTDNEQFF. Written as DNA, the CDR3 is TGTGCCAGCAGGAGGACTAGCGGGACCGACAATGAGCAGTTCTTC.